A selection of T cell receptor beta chains follows, all from one sample in a study of T cell responses to AZD1222 COVID-19 vaccine. Libraries were prepared by immunoSEQ multiplex PCR; TCRdb keeps only in-frame clonotypes and omits some of them. The data show over 150,000 clones, under 95% seen once. This material consisted of peripheral blood, taken on day 0 of AZD1222 vaccination. These receptors all come from an adult in good health. The CDR3 runs from the conserved cysteine through the conserved F or W. A D gene is named only where the DNA matches it firmly.

V: TRBV19
J: TRBJ1-1
D: NA
DNA: TGTGCCAGTAGCCCTCGGGGGAACACTGAAGCTTTCTTT
CDR3: CASSPRGNTEAFF

V: TRBV18
J: TRBJ1-5
D: NA
DNA: TGTGCCAGCTCACCCTACCCAGACACCTATCAGCCCCAGCATTTT
CDR3: CASSPYPDTYQPQHF

V: TRBV5-1
J: TRBJ1-1
D: TRBD1
DNA: TGCGCCAGCAGCTTAGGGGGCCGGAACACTGAAGCTTTCTTT
CDR3: CASSLGGRNTEAFF

V: TRBV5-1
J: TRBJ2-3
D: TRBD1
DNA: TGCGCCAGCAGCCCCCGCGGGACAGGGGTGGGAGATACGCAGTATTTT
CDR3: CASSPRGTGVGDTQYF

V: TRBV9
J: TRBJ2-1
D: TRBD2
DNA: TGTGCCAGCAGCGTAGGCGGGAGGGCCTACAATGAGCAGTTCTTC
CDR3: CASSVGGRAYNEQFF

V: TRBV5-1
J: TRBJ1-4
D: TRBD1
DNA: TGCGCCAGCAGCTCGGACAGGGGGGAAGGCGAAAAACTGTTTTTT
CDR3: CASSSDRGEGEKLFF

V: TRBV4-1
J: TRBJ1-4
D: NA
DNA: TGCGCCAGCAGCCAAGGGGGAGGGCCTTTTAATGAAAAACTGTTTTTT
CDR3: CASSQGGGPFNEKLFF

V: TRBV18
J: TRBJ1-6
D: NA
DNA: TGTGCCAGCTCACCAGGGGGCAGGTCCGGGTCACCCCTCCACTTT
CDR3: CASSPGGRSGSPLHF

V: TRBV7-8
J: TRBJ1-5
D: NA
DNA: TGTGCCAGCAGCTTTAGTTCGCAGAGAATGAATCAGCCCCAGCATTTT
CDR3: CASSFSSQRMNQPQHF

V: TRBV27
J: TRBJ1-5
D: NA
DNA: TGTGCCAGCAGTTTCCGCCAGGGAGATAGCAATCAGCCCCAGCATTTT
CDR3: CASSFRQGDSNQPQHF

V: TRBV4-1
J: TRBJ2-7
D: TRBD1
DNA: TGCGCCAGCAGCCTCTATCCAGAGACAGGGGGCGCCTACTCCTACGAGCAGTACTTC
CDR3: CASSLYPETGGAYSYEQYF

V: TRBV7-3
J: TRBJ1-2
D: NA
DNA: TGTGCCAGCAGCTTAATGTCAGGGGAGGGCTACACCTTC
CDR3: CASSLMSGEGYTF

V: TRBV30
J: TRBJ1-5
D: TRBD1
DNA: TGTGCCTGGAGTGAGGGACAGGGCTATCAGCCCCAGCATTTT
CDR3: CAWSEGQGYQPQHF

V: TRBV4-2
J: TRBJ1-4
D: NA
DNA: TGTGCCAGCAGCCCCCCCCACACGTTAGAAAAACTGTTTTTT
CDR3: CASSPPHTLEKLFF

V: TRBV4-1
J: TRBJ2-7
D: NA
DNA: TGCGCCAGCAGCCTTCTCCGGGGGGCATCCGAGCAGTACTTC
CDR3: CASSLLRGASEQYF

V: TRBV6-2/TRBV6-3
J: TRBJ2-7
D: NA
DNA: TGTGCCAGCAGTTCCCTTGTCAGCGGGCGCTCCTACGAGCAGTACTTC
CDR3: CASSSLVSGRSYEQYF

V: TRBV10-3
J: TRBJ2-6
D: NA
DNA: TGTGCCATCAGTGGGACTGTCTCTGGGGCCAACGTCCTGACTTTC
CDR3: CAISGTVSGANVLTF

V: TRBV5-6
J: TRBJ1-2
D: NA
DNA: TGTGCCAGCAGCTTGGGCTCATGGATGGGTTCTGGCTACACCTTC
CDR3: CASSLGSWMGSGYTF

V: TRBV19
J: TRBJ2-2
D: NA
DNA: TGTGCCAGTAGTATGAGAGCAGGGAAGCTGTTTTTT
CDR3: CASSMRAGKLFF

V: TRBV18
J: TRBJ2-7
D: TRBD1
DNA: TGTGCCAGCTCCCGAGGCCCGGGACAGGGGAACGAGCAGTACTTC
CDR3: CASSRGPGQGNEQYF

V: TRBV4-3
J: TRBJ1-5
D: NA
DNA: TGCGCCAGCAGCCAAGATCCAGCTCAGCCCCAGCATTTT
CDR3: CASSQDPAQPQHF

V: TRBV6-5
J: TRBJ1-1
D: NA
DNA: TGTGCCAGCAGTCCCCCCAGTTTGAACACTGAAGCTTTCTTT
CDR3: CASSPPSLNTEAFF

V: TRBV15
J: TRBJ2-7
D: NA
DNA: TGTGCCACCAGCTCAGAGGGCGGAATCTCCTACGAGCAGTACTTC
CDR3: CATSSEGGISYEQYF

V: TRBV5-1
J: TRBJ1-2
D: NA
DNA: TGCGCCAGCAGCCCTACACCAGACGGATACTATGGCTACACCTTC
CDR3: CASSPTPDGYYGYTF

V: TRBV19
J: TRBJ2-2
D: NA
DNA: TGTGCCAGTACCGGTAGGCCCAGCTCCGGGGAGCTGTTTTTT
CDR3: CASTGRPSSGELFF

V: TRBV12-3/TRBV12-4
J: TRBJ1-5
D: NA
DNA: TGTGCCAGCAGTTTAAACAGGGCCCAGCCCCAGCATTTT
CDR3: CASSLNRAQPQHF

V: TRBV10-3
J: TRBJ1-1
D: TRBD1
DNA: TGTGCCATCAGGACAGGACAGGGGGTCACTGAAGCTTTCTTT
CDR3: CAIRTGQGVTEAFF

V: TRBV6-2/TRBV6-3
J: TRBJ1-5
D: TRBD1
DNA: TGTGCCAGCAGTTACCCGGACAGGGAAGGAAGCAATCAGCCCCAGCATTTT
CDR3: CASSYPDREGSNQPQHF

V: TRBV10-2
J: TRBJ2-2
D: TRBD1
DNA: TGCGCCAGCAGTCTCGGACAGGGGGCGGGGGGCGGGGAGCTGTTTTTT
CDR3: CASSLGQGAGGGELFF

V: TRBV29-1
J: TRBJ1-1
D: NA
DNA: TGCAGCGTACAGGACGGCCGCGGCGCTGAAGCTTTCTTT
CDR3: CSVQDGRGAEAFF

V: TRBV28
J: TRBJ1-5
D: NA
DNA: TGTGCCAGCAAACAGATCAATCAGCCCCAGCATTTT
CDR3: CASKQINQPQHF

V: TRBV5-5
J: TRBJ2-1
D: TRBD2
DNA: TGTGCCAGCAGCTTGTCATTTAGGGACTACTACAATGAGCAGTTCTTC
CDR3: CASSLSFRDYYNEQFF

V: TRBV5-1
J: TRBJ2-5
D: TRBD1
DNA: TGCGCCAGCAGCATACCCATCGGGACAGGGATCGAGACCCAGTACTTC
CDR3: CASSIPIGTGIETQYF

V: TRBV2
J: TRBJ2-5
D: NA
DNA: TGTGCCAGCAGTGAAGAGGCAGAGACCCAGTACTTC
CDR3: CASSEEAETQYF

V: TRBV19
J: TRBJ1-5
D: TRBD1
DNA: TGTGCCACCTTGAAAACAGGGGCAGGTGGTCAGCCCCAGCATTTT
CDR3: CATLKTGAGGQPQHF

V: TRBV30
J: TRBJ2-3
D: NA
DNA: TGTGCCTCCCCTGGCCCTAGCACAGATACGCAGTATTTT
CDR3: CASPGPSTDTQYF

V: TRBV2
J: TRBJ1-1
D: NA
DNA: TGTGCCAGCCAGATGGTCCTAAGGACTGAAGCTTTCTTT
CDR3: CASQMVLRTEAFF

V: TRBV18
J: TRBJ1-2
D: NA
DNA: TGTGCCAGCTCACCAATGACGACGGATAACTATGGCTACACCTTC
CDR3: CASSPMTTDNYGYTF